This T cell receptor beta chain appears in the sequencing data of a study of regulatory T cells in long-lasting Graves disease. This clonotype was seen repeatedly, ten times or more. Antigen specificity is unknown. Building of the TCR beta libraries involved iRepertoire HTBI primers and Arm-PCR of CDR3 regions. TCRdb re-analysed the multiplex PCR reads in MiXCR, keeping a single row per CDR3 protein. This sample has some 500,000 distinct CDR3 sequences, with 15% to 20% found just once. The CDR3 is 10 residues long. The V end lost 3 bases, the J end lost 12 bases, and 8 bases lay between the germline ends. Study findings and constraints: TCR diversity was lower in persistent Graves' patients than in newly diagnosed ones.

Time point of the sample: newly diagnosed GD, antithyroid drugs for less than 3 months. PBMC-extracted RNA yielded the TCR library. The sample also formed part of further work on T cells in Graves' hyperthyroidism and ophthalmopathy.

The sample consisted of peripheral blood mononuclear cells (PBMCs), taken at new diagnosis, from a patient treated with antithyroid drugs. This TCR derives from a woman aged 35-60 years with Graves disease. The chain carries TRBV12-3 or TRBV12-4 and TRBJ1-1, with a possible D match to TRBD1 (5 bases). CDR3 DNA sequence: TGTGCCAGCAGTTTCAGGGAAACTTTCTTT. Amino acid sequence: CASSFRETFF.